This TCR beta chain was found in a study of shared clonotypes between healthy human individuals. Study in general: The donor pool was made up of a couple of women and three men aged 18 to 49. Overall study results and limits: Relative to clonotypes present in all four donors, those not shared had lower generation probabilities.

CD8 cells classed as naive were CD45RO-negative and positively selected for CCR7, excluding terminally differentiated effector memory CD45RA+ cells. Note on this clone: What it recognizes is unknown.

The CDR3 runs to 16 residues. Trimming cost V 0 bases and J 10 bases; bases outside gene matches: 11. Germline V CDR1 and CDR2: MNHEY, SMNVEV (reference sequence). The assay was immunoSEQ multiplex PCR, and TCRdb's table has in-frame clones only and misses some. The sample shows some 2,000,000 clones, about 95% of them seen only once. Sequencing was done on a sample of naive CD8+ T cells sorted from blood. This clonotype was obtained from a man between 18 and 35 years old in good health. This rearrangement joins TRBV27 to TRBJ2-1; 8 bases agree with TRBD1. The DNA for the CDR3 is TGTGCCAGCAGTTTATCAACCGGGACAGGAAAAACGGAGCAGTTCTTC. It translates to CASSLSTGTGKTEQFF.